These T cell receptor beta chains were read from a single sample in a study of blood T cell repertoires in COVID-19. Repertoires were generated with immunoSEQ multiplex PCR, while TCRdb's copy carries only in-frame clones and drops some. The sample lists approximately 130,000 clones, 75% to 90% occurring once. The sequenced sample was peripheral blood. The receptors originated from a woman between 45 and 65 years old who had recovered from COVID-19. CDR3s include the opening cysteine and the closing phenylalanine or tryptophan. A D gene is named only where the DNA matches it firmly. Clone size is given for some rows only: seen once, a few or many times, or a class if the clone is expanded.

TRBV7-9	-	TRBJ2-1	TRBD2	CASSPLAGGSYNEQFF	TGTGCCAGCAGCCCTTTAGCGGGGGGTTCCTACAATGAGCAGTTCTTC
TRBV5-1	-	TRBJ1-1	-	CASTNGLNTEAFF	TGCGCCAGCACCAACGGTTTGAACACTGAAGCTTTCTTT
TRBV25-1	-	TRBJ1-3	-	CASSARGTYSGNTIYF	TGTGCCAGCAGTGCGAGAGGGACATACTCTGGAAACACCATATATTTT
TRBV16	-	TRBJ1-2	-	CASSQSAANYGYTF	TGTGCCAGCAGCCAATCGGCAGCTAACTATGGCTACACCTTC
TRBV5-1	-	TRBJ1-1	-	CASSLVMGAGSTEAFF	TGCGCCAGCAGCTTGGTGATGGGGGCCGGCAGCACTGAAGCTTTCTTT
TRBV11-2	-	TRBJ2-2	-	CASSPSSAANTGELFF	TGTGCCAGCAGCCCAAGTAGCGCGGCGAACACCGGGGAGCTGTTTTTT
TRBV28	-	TRBJ1-1	TRBD1	CASSLLDRANEAFF	TGTGCCAGCAGTCTACTCGACAGGGCTAATGAAGCTTTCTTT
TRBV6-5	once	TRBJ1-4	-	CASSPNRVEEKLFF	TGTGCCAGCAGTCCCAACAGGGTAGAGGAAAAACTGTTTTTT
TRBV9	-	TRBJ1-6	-	CASSGALSYNSPLHF	TGTGCCAGCAGCGGAGCCCTCTCCTATAATTCACCCCTCCACTTT
TRBV5-1	-	TRBJ2-1	TRBD2	CASSGLAGVSANEQFF	TGCGCCAGCAGTGGACTAGCGGGAGTCTCGGCCAATGAGCAGTTCTTC
TRBV19	-	TRBJ2-7	TRBD1	CASSIVGQGVDEQYF	TGTGCCAGTAGTATAGTCGGACAGGGGGTCGACGAGCAGTACTTC
TRBV6-6	-	TRBJ2-3	TRBD1	CASSSPGQGVRDTQYF	TGTGCCAGCAGCTCCCCTGGACAGGGGGTGAGGGATACGCAGTATTTT
TRBV4-3	-	TRBJ1-1	TRBD1	CASSQTDRGTEAFF	TGCGCCAGCAGCCAAACGGACAGGGGAACTGAAGCTTTCTTT
TRBV19	-	TRBJ1-4	-	CASKGRYGEKLFF	TGTGCCAGTAAAGGGAGGTATGGCGAAAAACTGTTTTTT
TRBV18	-	TRBJ2-1	-	CASSLLSHEQFF	TGTGCCAGCTCACTTCTGAGCCATGAGCAGTTCTTC
TRBV27	-	TRBJ2-5	-	CASSPDSQETQYF	TGTGCCAGCAGTCCGGACAGCCAAGAGACCCAGTACTTC
TRBV19	-	TRBJ1-2	-	CASSSKQGTSRGYTF	TGTGCCAGTAGTTCCAAGCAGGGGACCTCCAGGGGCTACACCTTC
TRBV2	-	TRBJ2-7	TRBD1	CASTDGTGGIF	TGTGCCAGCACTGACGGGACAGGGGGGATCTTC
TRBV5-5	-	TRBJ2-3	TRBD1	CASSRGQGLPYF	TGTGCCAGCAGCCGGGGACAGGGACTACCGTATTTT
TRBV10-3	-	TRBJ1-2	-	CAISEGGDYGYTF	TGTGCCATCAGTGAAGGAGGGGACTATGGCTACACCTTC
TRBV19	-	TRBJ2-2	-	CASTPDRAFTGELFF	TGTGCCAGTACCCCGGACAGAGCCTTCACCGGGGAGCTGTTTTTT
TRBV5-6	few	TRBJ1-1	-	CASSLGGGIEAFF	TGTGCCAGCAGCTTGGGGGGCGGAATTGAAGCTTTCTTT
TRBV7-9	-	TRBJ2-5	-	CASSLEALPQYF	TGTGCCAGCAGCTTAGAAGCTTTACCCCAGTACTTC
TRBV21-1	-	TRBJ2-4	-	CASSKVNRVAPLAKNIQYF	TGTGCCAGCAGCAAAGTCAACAGGGTAGCCCCTCTAGCCAAAAACATTCAGTACTTC
TRBV29-1	-	TRBJ2-1	TRBD2	CSVASKGGDYNEQFF	TGCAGCGTTGCCTCCAAGGGAGGGGACTACAATGAGCAGTTCTTC
TRBV29-1	-	TRBJ1-5	-	CSVQEEAGQPQHF	TGCAGCGTCCAGGAAGAGGCAGGGCAGCCCCAGCATTTT
TRBV7-6	-	TRBJ2-1	TRBD2	CASSLSGLAGNEQFF	TGTGCCAGCAGCTTATCGGGACTAGCGGGCAATGAGCAGTTCTTC
TRBV5-8	-	TRBJ2-2	TRBD2	CASSTLAGANHGELFF	TGTGCCAGCAGTACGCTAGCGGGAGCAAATCACGGGGAGCTGTTTTTT
TRBV7-2	-	TRBJ1-2	TRBD1	CASSPGDWDRADYGYTF	TGTGCCAGCAGCCCAGGGGACTGGGACAGGGCGGACTATGGCTACACCTTC
TRBV5-6	-	TRBJ1-5	-	CASSSLGREGQPQHF	TGTGCCAGCAGCTCCCTCGGGAGGGAAGGACAGCCCCAGCATTTT
TRBV4-2	-	TRBJ2-5	TRBD2	CASSQILLLRLAGGPQETQYF	TGTGCCAGCAGCCAAATCCTTCTCTTGAGGCTAGCGGGGGGGCCCCAAGAGACCCAGTACTTC
TRBV2	-	TRBJ2-3	TRBD2	CAGRTRVTDTQYF	TGTGCCGGCCGGACTAGGGTAACAGATACGCAGTATTTT
TRBV7-2	-	TRBJ2-7	-	CASSLVGVAISYEQYF	TGTGCCAGCAGCTTAGTCGGGGTGGCAATATCCTACGAGCAGTACTTC
TRBV5-1	-	TRBJ1-1	-	CASSFNTGPTEAFF	TGCGCCAGCAGTTTCAATACAGGGCCCACTGAAGCTTTCTTT
TRBV5-1	-	TRBJ1-1	-	CASNKLGGTNTEAFF	TGCGCCAGCAACAAATTAGGGGGTACAAACACTGAAGCTTTCTTT
TRBV4-2	few	TRBJ2-1	TRBD2	CASSQDQPAGWQGLALYEQFF	TGTGCCAGCAGCCAAGATCAACCGGCAGGTTGGCAAGGACTAGCGTTGTATGAGCAGTTCTTC
TRBV5-1	-	TRBJ2-5	-	CASSLVGMGLETQYF	TGCGCCAGCAGCTTGGTGGGAATGGGGCTTGAGACCCAGTACTTC
TRBV5-1	-	TRBJ2-1	-	CASSLDYQAYNEQFF	TGCGCCAGCAGCTTGGATTATCAGGCCTACAATGAGCAGTTCTTC
TRBV5-1	-	TRBJ2-3	TRBD2	CASSPGSSGATDTQYF	TGCGCCAGCAGCCCTGGGTCTAGCGGAGCCACAGATACGCAGTATTTT
TRBV11-2	-	TRBJ2-1	-	CASSPGSGAFNEQFF	TGTGCCAGCAGCCCGGGGTCAGGGGCGTTCAATGAGCAGTTCTTC
TRBV3-1/TRBV3-2	-	TRBJ2-1	TRBD1	CASSRDRGLKQRNEQFF	TGTGCCAGCAGTCGGGACAGGGGGCTGAAGCAGAGGAATGAGCAGTTCTTC
TRBV9	-	TRBJ1-3	TRBD1	CASSALGQGAVGNTIYF	TGTGCCAGCAGCGCCTTGGGACAGGGGGCTGTCGGAAACACCATATATTTT
TRBV5-1	-	TRBJ2-7	TRBD2	CASRGDQSGLYEQYF	TGCGCCAGCCGGGGGGACCAGAGTGGGCTTTACGAGCAGTACTTC
TRBV5-1	-	TRBJ2-7	-	CASSLAPFQLHEQYF	TGCGCCAGCAGCTTGGCCCCGTTTCAACTCCACGAGCAGTACTTC
TRBV30	-	TRBJ1-4	-	CAWSVLPQGPLNEKLFF	TGTGCCTGGAGTGTACTCCCCCAGGGGCCCCTTAATGAAAAACTGTTTTTT
TRBV29-1	-	TRBJ1-1	TRBD1	CSVEALRGRTEAFF	TGCAGCGTTGAAGCCCTCAGGGGGCGTACTGAAGCTTTCTTT
TRBV29-1	-	TRBJ2-7	-	CSIKPGYYSEQYF	TGCAGCATTAAACCAGGGTATTACAGCGAGCAGTACTTC
TRBV14	few	TRBJ1-1	-	CASSHPYTEAFF	TGTGCCAGCAGCCACCCATACACTGAAGCTTTCTTT
TRBV9	once	TRBJ1-1	-	CASSVVSVNTEAFF	TGTGCCAGCAGCGTAGTCAGTGTGAACACTGAAGCTTTCTTT
TRBV11-2	-	TRBJ2-1	-	CASKGLLYNEQFF	TGTGCCAGCAAGGGACTCCTATACAATGAGCAGTTCTTC
TRBV3-1/TRBV3-2	-	TRBJ2-2	TRBD1	CASRDRGNTGELFF	TGTGCCAGCAGGGACAGGGGTAACACCGGGGAGCTGTTTTTT
TRBV14	-	TRBJ1-1	-	CASSPLGTWAFF	TGTGCCAGCAGCCCCCTAGGGACATGGGCTTTCTTT
TRBV5-1	-	TRBJ2-1	-	CASSHRSSNEQFF	TGCGCCAGCAGCCACAGGTCCTCCAATGAGCAGTTCTTC